This TCR beta chain was identified in a study of blood T cell repertoires in COVID-19. Methods used by the authors: From reference gene primer amplification, estimates of nucleated cell counts were derived. Produced via immunoSEQ multiplex PCR; TCRdb's table is partial and in-frame only. Clone size and the V and J calls come from that table; the DNA yielded D and trimming. The data contain fewer than 400,000 clones, 85% to 90% of them singletons. Germline V gene lookup returns CDR1 PRHDT and CDR2 FYEKMQ (reference sequence). The CDR3 runs to 15 residues. V gave up 5 bases and J gave up 0 bases; unmatched junction bases: 7. One Seattle source followed patients from active infection through their disease course.

This TCR derives from a woman aged 25 to 39 with COVID-19, enrolled during active disease. Material: peripheral blood. This rearrangement joins TRBV13 to TRBJ2-7, with 7 nucleotides matching TRBD2. CDR3 sequence reads: CASSATTSSSYEQYF. The CDR3 coding sequence is TGTGCCAGCAGCGCCACGACTAGCAGCTCCTACGAGCAGTACTTC. Using reference TRBV13 and TRBJ2-7 for the parts outside the CDR3, the full variable domain is AAGVIQSPRHLIKEKRETATLKCYPIPRHDTVYWYQQGPGQDPQFLISFYEKMQSDKGSIPDRFSAQQFSDYHSELNMSSLELGDSALYFCASSATTSSSYEQYFGPGTRLTVT.